Listed below are T cell receptor beta chains from one sample, sequenced in a study of Ad26.COV2.S vaccination and SARS-CoV-2 variants. Profiled with immunoSEQ multiplex PCR; TCRdb holds only in-frame clones, not every one. The sample includes hundreds of thousands of clones, 87% of them seen just once. Sequenced material: peripheral blood, taken in a trial of Ad26.COV2.S vaccine versus placebo. The receptors stem from a person aged 18-65 years who received the Ad26.COV2.S COVID-19 vaccine or a placebo. CDR3s include the opening cysteine and the closing phenylalanine or tryptophan. A D gene is named only where the DNA matches it firmly. Not every row has a clone size; where given, it reads once, few, many or a size class.

TRBV13	NA	NA	TRBJ1-4	TGTGCCAGCAGCTTAAAGACCTGGGCAACTAATGAAAAACTGTTTTTT	CASSLKTWATNEKLFF
TRBV12-3/TRBV12-4	NA	NA	TRBJ2-5	TGTGCCAGCAGCCTACAACAGACCCAGTACTTC	CASSLQQTQYF
TRBV7-2	once	TRBD1	TRBJ1-6	TGTGCCAGCAACCTAAACAGGGGATCCTATAATTCACCCCTCCACTTT	CASNLNRGSYNSPLHF
TRBV19	NA	TRBD1	TRBJ2-4	TGTGCCAGTAGTATAGCAGGACAGGGTAAAAACATTCAGTACTTC	CASSIAGQGKNIQYF
TRBV10-2	NA	TRBD2	TRBJ2-1	TGCGCCAGCAGCCCCTGGGGGGGGGCCTACAATGAGCAGTTCTTC	CASSPWGGAYNEQFF
TRBV4-2	NA	TRBD1	TRBJ2-3	TGTGCCAGCAGCCAAGGGCGGGACAGGGGGCTTCAGTATTTT	CASSQGRDRGLQYF
TRBV5-1	few	TRBD2	TRBJ2-3	TGCGCCAGCAGCTTGGAACTAGCGGGGGGGCGTACAGATACGCAGTATTTT	CASSLELAGGRTDTQYF
TRBV5-4	NA	NA	TRBJ2-1	TGTGCCAGCAGCCTATGGGACAATAGCAATGAGCAGTTCTTC	CASSLWDNSNEQFF
TRBV3-1/TRBV3-2	NA	NA	TRBJ2-3	TGTGCCAGCAGCCATATCGGGGGAAGGGGCACAGATACGCAGTATTTT	CASSHIGGRGTDTQYF
TRBV12-3/TRBV12-4	NA	NA	TRBJ2-7	TGTGCCAGCAGTCGGGGGGCCATCTACGAGCAGTACTTC	CASSRGAIYEQYF
TRBV7-3	NA	NA	TRBJ1-2	TGTGCCAGCAGCCCGGATGGGGGGGACTATGGCTACACCTTC	CASSPDGGDYGYTF
TRBV11-3	NA	NA	TRBJ2-3	TGTGCCAGCAGCTACGGTGAGGCAGGGGCTGGGACAGATACGCAGTATTTT	CASSYGEAGAGTDTQYF
TRBV5-5	medium-sized	NA	TRBJ1-1	TGTGCCAGCAGCCACGGTCCGGACACTGAAGCTTTCTTT	CASSHGPDTEAFF
TRBV9	NA	TRBD2	TRBJ2-1	TGTGCCAGCAGCGTGTTTAGCGGGGGCCCAGGGGAGCAGTTCTTC	CASSVFSGGPGEQFF
TRBV6-2/TRBV6-3	NA	NA	TRBJ2-5	TGTGCCAGCAGTTATGAGGGAGAGACCCAGTACTTC	CASSYEGETQYF
TRBV29-1	NA	NA	TRBJ1-2	TGCAGCGTTGACCCCTTATTAACCGGGCCGATCTATGGCTACACCTTC	CSVDPLLTGPIYGYTF
TRBV4-2	once	TRBD2	TRBJ2-7	TGTGCCAGCAGCCAAGATCGGGCGGCGGGGGAACTCTCCTACGAGCAGTACTTC	CASSQDRAAGELSYEQYF
TRBV2	NA	NA	TRBJ1-1	TGTGCCAGCAGTCCCCCCCAAACAGAAGCTTTCTTT	CASSPPQTEAFF
TRBV6-6	few	NA	TRBJ1-2	TGTGCCAGCAGTCCCTCCGAGACAGGCCGCTACACCTTC	CASSPSETGRYTF
TRBV4-2	NA	TRBD1	TRBJ1-1	TGTGCCAGCAGCCACGGACAGGGAGGGATGAACACTGAAGCTTTCTTT	CASSHGQGGMNTEAFF
TRBV15	NA	NA	TRBJ1-1	TGTGCCACCAGCAGGGTCCGACCTGATGAAGCTTTCTTT	CATSRVRPDEAFF
TRBV6-6	NA	NA	TRBJ2-7	TGTGCCAGCAACCCTACTGCCCGGGGGAGTAACTACGAGCAGTACTTC	CASNPTARGSNYEQYF
TRBV5-6	NA	NA	TRBJ1-1	TGTGCCAGCACCTCCAGGGGTGGGGGCACTGAAGCTTTCTTT	CASTSRGGGTEAFF
TRBV19	NA	TRBD1	TRBJ2-5	TGTGCCAGTAGTATCTCCAGGGGGCTGGGGGAGACCCAGTACTTC	CASSISRGLGETQYF
TRBV7-3	NA	TRBD1	TRBJ2-1	TGTGCCAGCAGCTTAAACCCAGGGGGCGATGAGCAGTTCTTC	CASSLNPGGDEQFF
TRBV7-9	few	TRBD1	TRBJ1-2	TGTGCCAGCAGCTTGGGACAGGGGGACTATGGCTACACCTTC	CASSLGQGDYGYTF
TRBV5-1	NA	NA	TRBJ1-1	TGCGCCAGCAGCTTGGATGCCCAGGGGAACACTGAAGCTTTCTTT	CASSLDAQGNTEAFF
TRBV24-1	NA	NA	TRBJ1-2	TGTGCCACCAGTGGAGCGGATGGCTACACCTTC	CATSGADGYTF
TRBV7-9	NA	TRBD1	TRBJ2-7	TGTGCCAGCAGCTCAGGGGGCTACTACGAGCAGTACTTC	CASSSGGYYEQYF
TRBV30	NA	TRBD1	TRBJ2-1	TGTGCACAAGAGGGGGGACAGGGGATGAATGAGCAGTTCTTC	CAQEGGQGMNEQFF
TRBV3-1/TRBV3-2	NA	NA	TRBJ1-4	TGTGCCAGCAGCCAAGAGGGGTTCGTAAGGGAACTGTTTTTT	CASSQEGFVRELFF
TRBV5-6	NA	NA	TRBJ2-7	TGTGCCAGCAGCTTGTCCGGGACAACCTACGAGCAGTACTTC	CASSLSGTTYEQYF
TRBV5-5	NA	NA	TRBJ2-2	TGTGCCAGCAGCTTCCGGGAGAACACCGGGGAGCTGTTTTTT	CASSFRENTGELFF
TRBV7-3	NA	NA	TRBJ2-3	TGTGCCAGCAGTAGCTCCACAGATACGCAGTATTTT	CASSSSTDTQYF
TRBV30	NA	TRBD2	TRBJ2-5	TGTGCCTGGAGTTCACTAGCGGGGGGGCTTGGGACCCAGTACTTC	CAWSSLAGGLGTQYF
TRBV30	NA	NA	TRBJ1-5	TGTGCCTGGAGTGTATCAGCCTCGGGGCCCCAGCATTTT	CAWSVSASGPQHF
TRBV10-2	NA	TRBD2	TRBJ2-1	TGCGCCAGCAGTGACGTGCTAGCGGGGCCTGAGCAGTTCTTC	CASSDVLAGPEQFF
TRBV3-1/TRBV3-2	NA	TRBD1	TRBJ2-6	TGTGCCAGCAGCCAAGATCGGCAGGGGGTGTTCTCTGGGGCCAACGTCCTGACTTTC	CASSQDRQGVFSGANVLTF
TRBV10-3	NA	NA	TRBJ1-1	TGTGCCATCAGTGCCAGACAGGACCAGGCGGACGCTTTCTTT	CAISARQDQADAFF
TRBV9	NA	NA	TRBJ1-5	TGTGCCAGCAGCGCTGGGGTGGGACAAGGAAATCAGCCCCAGCATTTT	CASSAGVGQGNQPQHF
TRBV3-1/TRBV3-2	NA	NA	TRBJ1-2	TGTGCCAGCAGCCAAGGGGACGGCTATGGCTACACCTTC	CASSQGDGYGYTF
TRBV9	NA	NA	TRBJ1-4	TGTGCCAGCAGCGTAGGGCCGTCCTCTAATGAAAAACTGTTTTTT	CASSVGPSSNEKLFF
TRBV4-1	NA	TRBD2	TRBJ2-7	TGCGCCAGCAGCCAAGAGTTGACTAGCGGACCATACGAGCAGTACTTC	CASSQELTSGPYEQYF
TRBV10-3	NA	NA	TRBJ2-7	TGTGCCATCAGTGAGTCCGCTGGCTACGAGCAGTACTTC	CAISESAGYEQYF
TRBV7-2	NA	TRBD1	TRBJ1-2	TGTGCCAGCAGCTTAGCCGTCAGGACAGGGGGTTACGGTGGCTACACCTTC	CASSLAVRTGGYGGYTF
TRBV6-5	NA	NA	TRBJ1-1	TGTGCCAGCAGTCGACCTGAAACTGAAGCTTTCTTT	CASSRPETEAFF
TRBV12-5	NA	NA	TRBJ1-5	TGTGCTAGTGGTCCCACCCGTGCCAATCAGCCCCAGCATTTT	CASGPTRANQPQHF
TRBV4-1	NA	NA	TRBJ2-3	TGCGCCAGCAGCCCCAACCGAGGGACAGATACGCAGTATTTT	CASSPNRGTDTQYF
TRBV5-6	NA	NA	TRBJ2-3	TGTGCCAGCAGCTTGTCTTCGGTCCATAGCACAGATACGCAGTATTTT	CASSLSSVHSTDTQYF
TRBV18	NA	TRBD2	TRBJ2-3	TGTGCCAGCTCACGAAGGACTAGCGGGGGGGCCACAGATACGCAGTATTTT	CASSRRTSGGATDTQYF
TRBV3-1/TRBV3-2	NA	NA	TRBJ2-6	TGTGCCAGCAGCCGATCGCTCTCTGGGGCCAACGTCCTGACTTTC	CASSRSLSGANVLTF
TRBV5-4	once	NA	TRBJ2-5	TGTGCCAGCCAAACAGGGACTCGGGAGACCCAGTACTTC	CASQTGTRETQYF
TRBV6-5	NA	NA	TRBJ1-1	TGTGCCAGCAGTTTCAAACCTCCGGGATCCACTGAAGCTTTCTTT	CASSFKPPGSTEAFF
TRBV18	few	NA	TRBJ1-1	TGTGCCAGCTCACCACAATGGGGCAGGGATAACACTGAAGCTTTCTTT	CASSPQWGRDNTEAFF